This TCR beta chain was captured by sequencing in a study of blood T cell repertoires in COVID-19. Study in general: Acute and convalescent COVID-19 samples came from the United States, Italy and Spain.

There are 14 residues in the CDR3. The germline CDR1 and CDR2 sequences are MNHNY and SVGAGI (reference sequence). The V end was cut by 5 bases, the J end by 1 base, with 12 bases between. In the authors' methods: How many nucleated cells were present was estimated from reference gene primer amplification. The method was immunoSEQ multiplex PCR; TCRdb's version includes in-frame clones alone and lacks a portion of them. V and J calls and clone size follow that table, whereas D and trimming were derived from the DNA. Of more than 25,000 clones in the sample, 90% were seen once. The chain employs TRBV6-6 and TRBJ2-7, with D tentatively TRBD2 (6 bases). Sequenced material: peripheral blood. This clonotype originated in a man aged 70-80 years with active or convalescent COVID-19. The CDR3 reads CASSHGSKSYEQYF. CDR3 nucleotides: TGTGCCAGCAGTCACGGGAGCAAGTCCTACGAGCAGTACTTC.